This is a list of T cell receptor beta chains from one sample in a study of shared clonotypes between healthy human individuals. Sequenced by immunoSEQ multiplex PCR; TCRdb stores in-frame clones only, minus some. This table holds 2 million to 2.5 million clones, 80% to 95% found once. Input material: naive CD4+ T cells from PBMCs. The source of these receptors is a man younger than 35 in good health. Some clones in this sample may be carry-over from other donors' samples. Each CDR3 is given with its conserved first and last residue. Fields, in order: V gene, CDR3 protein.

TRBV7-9 CASSGIVATNEKLFF
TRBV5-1 CASSGGSSDTQYF
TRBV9 CASSVGVTGAKNTEAFF
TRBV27 CASTPAGVLYEQYF
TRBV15 CATSTIGGAGNTIYF
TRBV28 CASSLIPSLPKETQYF
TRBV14 CASSQDDSWDRGNEKLFF
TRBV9 CASSVSSGLAGGQVTQYF
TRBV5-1 CASSTDRYEQYF
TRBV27 CASSLPGVSAGGPDTQYF
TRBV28 CASSLQGAEQYSNQPQHF
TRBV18 CASSPTSGTSGRGMETQYF
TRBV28 CASRASSYEQYF
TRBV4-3 CASSQEGGTEAFF
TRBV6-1 CASSEVRGNTEAFF
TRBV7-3 CASSPRTYTDTQYF
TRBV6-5 CASISPQGGTEAFF
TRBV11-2 CASSLDRIYEQYF
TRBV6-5 CASQGGGSVKTQYF
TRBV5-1 CASSSTVQETQYF
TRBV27 CASSPLGRVNYGYTF
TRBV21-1 CASSKDGTGTPIEQYF
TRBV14 CASSPSIGGYNEQFF
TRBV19 CASSPPPYERVIDPYEQYF
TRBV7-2 CASSFRGLYQETQYF
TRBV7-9 CASNTGGSSYNSPLHF
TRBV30 CAWSVPGPTQYF
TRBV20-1 CSATANYGYTF
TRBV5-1 CASSLASSEQYF
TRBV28 CASSRGTRWANEKLFF
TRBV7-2 CASSYRGGASYEQYF
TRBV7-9 CASSYSSGSSYNEQFF
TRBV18 CATQRGTGSYNEQFF
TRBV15 CATSRGADGTGLGEQYF
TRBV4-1 CASRPTGAGGDTEAFF
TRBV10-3 CAISESGTPKEAFF
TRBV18 CASSPDREGTEAFF
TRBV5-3 CARSLRNRATAGGYNEQFF
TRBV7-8 CASSSLWGQGSEAFF
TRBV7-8 CASSPLAGGVSEQFF
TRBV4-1 CASQRDDRASEKLFF
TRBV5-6 CASSIGQVITDTQYF
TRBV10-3 CAISEVTSGRPYNEQFF
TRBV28 CASNLPQPGLSFEAFF
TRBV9 CASKRGDSPGNTIYF
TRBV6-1 CASRPRGQRYQPQHF
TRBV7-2 CASSFQATSRNEQFF
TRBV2 CASRTGNTEAFF
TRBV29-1 CSIGGEGATDTQYF
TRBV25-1 CASSEYIQGDEQFF
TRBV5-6 CASGTPNTEAFF
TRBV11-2 CASSFGNYEQYF
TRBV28 CASTSGPSSGNTIYF
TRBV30 CAWSVRTGETQYF
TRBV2 CASSGGYEQYF
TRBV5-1 CASSLTRGYGYTF
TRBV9 CASSLGADRDIFGNTIYF
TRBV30 CAWTASSYNSPLHF
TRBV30 CAWSRGLSYNEQFF
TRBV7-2 CASSFSGSDYGYTF